This record looks at one T cell receptor (beta chain) sequence and its context. This receptor's antigen is unknown. It has no much larger one-base neighbor in the sample; base qualities were not kept. The library was built by means of the immunoSEQ multiplex PCR assay. TCRdb carries this immuneACCESS record with in-frame sequences only. Its versions omit some clonotypes, under half of them owing to an unresolved V gene in the studies checked, with the rest unexplained. The sample data list approximately 64,000 clones, and more than 75% of these were observed just once. Roughly 4.6% of the sample belongs to the ten largest clones. This entry is derived from a study of technical replicates of blood from four donors (dated by TCRdb to between 2016 and 2019). The CDR3, from cysteine to phenylalanine, totals 16 residues. The only DNA kept is the CDR3, 48 bases in frame from the first base. V loses 6 bases, J loses 4 bases, and the germline ends lie 20 bases apart. According to the germline V gene, CDR1 reads SNHLY and CDR2 reads FYNNEI.

The chain is assembled from TRBV2 and TRBJ2-3; TRBD1 is a weak D gene call, 6 bases matching. This TCR derives from a human donor in good health. Some clones in this sample may be carry-over from other donors' samples. The source material was PBMCs. The sequenced DNA is TGTGCCAGCAGCTACCGACAGGCCCTTGCGCCAGATACGCAGTATTTT. It codes for CASSYRQALAPDTQYF.